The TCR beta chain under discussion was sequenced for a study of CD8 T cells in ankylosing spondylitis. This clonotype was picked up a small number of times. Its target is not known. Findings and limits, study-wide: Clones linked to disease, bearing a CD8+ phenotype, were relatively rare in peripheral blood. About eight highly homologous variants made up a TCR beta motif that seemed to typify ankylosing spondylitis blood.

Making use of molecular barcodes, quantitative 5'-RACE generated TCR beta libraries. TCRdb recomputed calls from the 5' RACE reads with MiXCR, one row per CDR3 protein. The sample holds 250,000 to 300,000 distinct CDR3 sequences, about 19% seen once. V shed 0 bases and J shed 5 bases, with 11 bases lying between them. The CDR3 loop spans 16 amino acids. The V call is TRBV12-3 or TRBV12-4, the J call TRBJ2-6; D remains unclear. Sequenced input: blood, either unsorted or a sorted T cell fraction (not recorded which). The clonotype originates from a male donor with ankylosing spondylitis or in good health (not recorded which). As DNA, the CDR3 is TGTGCCAGCAGTTTAGCAGGCAGCCCGAGGGCCAACGTCCTGACTTTC. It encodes CASSLAGSPRANVLTF.